This T cell receptor (beta chain) was identified during a study of tumor T cells in aggressive B-cell lymphoma. V trimming: 3 bases; J trimming: 1 base; junction bases outside the gene matches: 2. Germline V gene sequence: CDR1 LNHNV, CDR2 YYDKDF (reference sequence). The CDR3 has 14 amino acids. Sequencing used immunoSEQ multiplex PCR; TCRdb keeps in-frame clones, though not all of them. There are fewer than 6,500 clones in the sample; over 70% occur only once, and 6.5% to 8% lies in the top ten. The V gene is TRBV15, the J gene TRBJ2-5; TRBD1 matches at 7 bases. What was sequenced was tumor tissue. The sequence derives from an adult with diffuse large B cell lymphoma. CDR3 sequence: CATSSRDSQETQYF. The CDR3 DNA reads as TGTGCCACCAGCAGCCGGGACAGCCAAGAGACCCAGTACTTC.